Listed below are T cell receptor beta chains from one sample, sequenced in a study of Tregs in tolerant kidney transplant recipients. TCRdb's copy holds only in-frame clones and misses some; the assay was immunoSEQ multiplex PCR. The sample carries some 90,000 clones, approximately 94% recorded once. The sequenced sample was CD8+ T cells from blood. The receptors were gathered from a human donor in good health. CDR3s include the opening cysteine and the closing phenylalanine or tryptophan. The order of the fields is V gene, clone size, D gene, J gene, CDR3 protein, CDR3 DNA. D genes are given only for firm matches. Rows give clone size only sometimes, using once, few, many, or a class for an expanded clone.

TRBV5-6,.,.,TRBJ2-7,CASSWSGAYEQYF,TGTGCCAGCAGCTGGTCGGGAGCCTACGAGCAGTACTTC
TRBV4-1,.,TRBD2,TRBJ2-2,CASSRTGTRGSGELFF,TGCGCCAGCAGCCGGACCGGGACTAGAGGGTCGGGGGAGCTGTTTTTT
TRBV2,.,.,TRBJ2-3,CASSEGGGAPDTQYF,TGTGCCAGCAGTGAAGGTGGGGGGGCCCCAGATACGCAGTATTTT
TRBV7-9,.,.,TRBJ2-7,CASSFLGSIYEQYF,TGTGCCAGCAGCTTTTTAGGGAGTATCTACGAGCAGTACTTC
TRBV19,.,TRBD1,TRBJ2-7,CASRDRGPSYEQYF,TGTGCCAGTAGGGACAGGGGGCCGAGCTACGAGCAGTACTTC
TRBV27,.,.,TRBJ1-2,CASSSTGGYGYTF,TGTGCCAGCAGTTCCACCGGAGGCTATGGCTACACCTTC
TRBV10-3,.,.,TRBJ2-3,CAIRERTSTDTQYF,TGTGCCATCAGGGAACGGACTAGCACAGATACGCAGTATTTT
TRBV7-2,.,.,TRBJ2-2,CASSLRGFTGELFF,TGTGCCAGCAGCTTACGAGGATTCACCGGGGAGCTGTTTTTT
TRBV6-6,.,.,TRBJ2-3,CASSYWERSTDTQYF,TGTGCCAGCAGTTACTGGGAGAGGAGCACAGATACGCAGTATTTT
TRBV19,.,.,TRBJ2-5,CASSITQETQYF,TGTGCCAGTAGTATAACCCAAGAGACCCAGTACTTC
TRBV6-1,.,.,TRBJ1-1,CASNEAMNTEAFF,TGTGCCAGCAACGAGGCCATGAACACTGAAGCTTTCTTT
TRBV4-1,.,.,TRBJ1-2,CASSQGPSANYGYTF,TGCGCCAGCAGCCAAGGGCCGTCGGCTAACTATGGCTACACCTTC
TRBV28,.,TRBD1,TRBJ1-1,CASSGDRGYTEAFF,TGTGCCAGCAGTGGCGACAGGGGTTACACTGAAGCTTTCTTT
TRBV29-1,.,TRBD2,TRBJ2-3,CSAPTSGRTDTQYF,TGCAGCGCACCGACTAGCGGACGCACAGATACGCAGTATTTT
TRBV11-1,.,.,TRBJ1-1,CASSSIVLTEAFF,TGTGCCAGCAGCTCCATCGTGTTAACTGAAGCTTTCTTT
TRBV7-9,.,.,TRBJ2-1,CASSLLRDNEQFF,TGTGCCAGCAGCTTATTGCGGGACAATGAGCAGTTCTTC
TRBV5-1,.,TRBD1,TRBJ1-1,CASGKGQGAEAFF,TGCGCCAGCGGAAAAGGACAGGGGGCTGAAGCTTTCTTT
TRBV4-1,.,TRBD1,TRBJ2-1,CASSQDGTGRGNEQFF,TGCGCCAGCAGCCAAGACGGGACAGGGAGGGGGAATGAGCAGTTCTTC
TRBV27,once,TRBD2,TRBJ2-7,CASSLGLAGEGNYEQYF,TGTGCCAGCAGTTTGGGACTAGCGGGAGAAGGGAACTACGAGCAGTACTTC
TRBV6-5,.,TRBD1,TRBJ1-5,CASSYTTGDNQPQHF,TGTGCCAGCAGTTACACGACAGGGGACAATCAGCCCCAGCATTTT
TRBV27,.,TRBD1,TRBJ2-7,CASSPTGSSYEQYF,TGTGCCAGCAGTCCGACAGGGAGCTCCTACGAGCAGTACTTC
TRBV6-1,.,TRBD2,TRBJ2-3,CASSEARLAGGAGTQYF,TGTGCCAGCAGTGAAGCTCGACTAGCGGGAGGGGCTGGTACGCAGTATTTT
TRBV15,.,.,TRBJ2-3,CATSRATGPTDTQYF,TGTGCCACCAGCAGAGCTACGGGGCCCACAGATACGCAGTATTTT
TRBV7-9,.,TRBD1,TRBJ2-7,CASSLDVRDRVGQYF,TGTGCCAGCAGCTTAGATGTTCGGGACAGGGTCGGGCAGTACTTC
TRBV14,.,.,TRBJ2-7,CASSPKSSREQYF,TGTGCCAGCAGCCCGAAGTCCTCTCGCGAGCAGTACTTC
TRBV10-3,.,TRBD2,TRBJ2-1,CAISESAASGDHNEQFF,TGTGCCATCAGTGAGTCGGCGGCTAGCGGGGACCACAATGAGCAGTTCTTC
TRBV19,.,TRBD1,TRBJ1-4,CASSSHDRGANEKLFF,TGTGCCAGTAGTTCCCACGACAGGGGGGCTAATGAAAAACTGTTTTTT
TRBV19,.,.,TRBJ2-4,CASSVRELAISGKNIQYF,TGTGCCAGTAGTGTCCGGGAATTGGCTATCTCGGGCAAAAACATTCAGTACTTC